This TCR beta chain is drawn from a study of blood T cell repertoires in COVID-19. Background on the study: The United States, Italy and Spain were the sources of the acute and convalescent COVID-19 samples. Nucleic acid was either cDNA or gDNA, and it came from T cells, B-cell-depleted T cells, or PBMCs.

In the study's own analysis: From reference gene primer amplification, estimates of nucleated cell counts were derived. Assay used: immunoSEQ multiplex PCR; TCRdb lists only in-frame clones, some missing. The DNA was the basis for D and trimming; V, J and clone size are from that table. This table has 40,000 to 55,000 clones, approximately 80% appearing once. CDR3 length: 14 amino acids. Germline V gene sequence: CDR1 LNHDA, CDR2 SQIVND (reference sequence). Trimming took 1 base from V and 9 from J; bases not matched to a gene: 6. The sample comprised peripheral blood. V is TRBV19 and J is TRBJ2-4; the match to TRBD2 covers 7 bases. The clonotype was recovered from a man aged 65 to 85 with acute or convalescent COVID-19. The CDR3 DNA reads TGTGCCAGTAGTATAGTAGGGCGGGGGAGCATTCAGTACTTC. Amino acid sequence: CASSIVGRGSIQYF.